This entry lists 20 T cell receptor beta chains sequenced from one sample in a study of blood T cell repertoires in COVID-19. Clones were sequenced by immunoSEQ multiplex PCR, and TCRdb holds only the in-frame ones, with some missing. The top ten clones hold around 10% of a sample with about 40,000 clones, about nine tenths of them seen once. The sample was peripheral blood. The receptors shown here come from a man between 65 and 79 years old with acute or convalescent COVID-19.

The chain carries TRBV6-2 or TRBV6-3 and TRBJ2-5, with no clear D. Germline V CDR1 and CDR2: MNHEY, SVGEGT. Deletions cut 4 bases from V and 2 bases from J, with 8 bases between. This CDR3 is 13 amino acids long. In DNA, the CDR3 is TGTGCCAGCAGTTCCGGGTATCAAGAGACCCAGTACTTC. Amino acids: CASSSGYQETQYF.

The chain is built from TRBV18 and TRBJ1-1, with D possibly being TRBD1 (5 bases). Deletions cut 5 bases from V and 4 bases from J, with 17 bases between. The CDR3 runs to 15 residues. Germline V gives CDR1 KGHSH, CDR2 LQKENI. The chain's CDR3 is CASSDTNRLSTEAFF. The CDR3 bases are TGTGCCAGCTCAGATACAAACAGGTTAAGCACTGAAGCTTTCTTT.

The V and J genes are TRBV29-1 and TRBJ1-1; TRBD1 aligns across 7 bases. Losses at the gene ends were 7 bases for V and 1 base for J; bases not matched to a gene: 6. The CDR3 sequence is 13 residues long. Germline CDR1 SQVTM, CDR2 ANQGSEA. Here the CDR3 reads CSADRDQNTEAFF. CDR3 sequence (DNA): TGCAGCGCCGACAGGGACCAGAACACTGAAGCTTTCTTT.

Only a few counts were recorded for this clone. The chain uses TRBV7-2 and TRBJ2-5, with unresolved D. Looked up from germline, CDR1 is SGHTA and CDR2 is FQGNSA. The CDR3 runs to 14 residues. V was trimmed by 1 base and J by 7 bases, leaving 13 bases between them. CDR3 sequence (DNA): TGTGCCAGCAGCTTAGTGTTCCCCGGCGGGACCCAGTACTTC. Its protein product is CASSLVFPGGTQYF.

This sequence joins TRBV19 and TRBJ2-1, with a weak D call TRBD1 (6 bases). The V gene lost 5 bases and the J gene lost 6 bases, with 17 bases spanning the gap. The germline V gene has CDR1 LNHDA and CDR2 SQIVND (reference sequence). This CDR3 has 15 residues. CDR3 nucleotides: TGTGCCAGTAGTTCCCACAGGGAAGTGGGCAATGAGCAGTTCTTC. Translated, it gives CASSSHREVGNEQFF.

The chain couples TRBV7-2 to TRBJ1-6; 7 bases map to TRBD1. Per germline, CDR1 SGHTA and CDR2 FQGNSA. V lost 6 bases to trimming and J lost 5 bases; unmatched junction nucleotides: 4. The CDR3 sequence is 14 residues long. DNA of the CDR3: TGTGCCAGCAGAAAAACAGGGGATAATTCACCCCTCCACTTT. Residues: CASRKTGDNSPLHF.

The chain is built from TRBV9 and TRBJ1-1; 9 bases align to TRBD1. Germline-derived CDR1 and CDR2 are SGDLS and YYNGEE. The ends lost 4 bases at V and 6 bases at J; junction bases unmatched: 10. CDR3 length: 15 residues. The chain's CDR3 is CASSPRTGEGAEAFF. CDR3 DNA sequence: TGTGCCAGCAGCCCAAGGACAGGGGAAGGGGCTGAAGCTTTCTTT.

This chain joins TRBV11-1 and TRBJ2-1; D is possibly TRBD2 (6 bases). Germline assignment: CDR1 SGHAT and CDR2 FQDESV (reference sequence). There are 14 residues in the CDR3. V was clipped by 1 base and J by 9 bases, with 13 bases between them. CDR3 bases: TGTGCCAGCAGCTTAGAGCCACTAGCCCTTGAGCAGTTCTTC. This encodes CASSLEPLALEQFF. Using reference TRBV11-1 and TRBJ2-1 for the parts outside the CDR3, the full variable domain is EAEVAQSPRYKITEKSQAVAFWCDPISGHATLYWYRQILGQGPELLVQFQDESVVDDSQLPKDRFSAERLKGVDSTLKIQPAELGDSAMYLCASSLEPLALEQFFGPGTRLTVL.

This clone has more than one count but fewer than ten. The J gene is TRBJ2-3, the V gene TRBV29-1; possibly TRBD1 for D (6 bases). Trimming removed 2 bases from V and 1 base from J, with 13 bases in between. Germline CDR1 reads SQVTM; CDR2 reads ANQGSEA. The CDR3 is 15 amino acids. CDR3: CSVERDKRGTDTQYF. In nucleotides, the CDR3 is TGCAGCGTTGAAAGGGACAAACGGGGCACAGATACGCAGTATTTT.

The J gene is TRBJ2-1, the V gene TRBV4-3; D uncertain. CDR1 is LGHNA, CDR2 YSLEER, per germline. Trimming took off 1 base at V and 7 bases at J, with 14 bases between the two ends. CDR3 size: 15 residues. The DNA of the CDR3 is TGCGCCAGCAGCCAAGGTGCCGCCAGGAAGAATGAGCAGTTCTTC. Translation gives CASSQGAARKNEQFF.

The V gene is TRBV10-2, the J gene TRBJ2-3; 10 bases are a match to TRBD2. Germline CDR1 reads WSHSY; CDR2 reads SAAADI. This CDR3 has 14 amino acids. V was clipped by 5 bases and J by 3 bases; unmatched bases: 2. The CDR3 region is CASSSSGRTDTQYF. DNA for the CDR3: TGCGCCAGCAGTAGTAGCGGGAGGACAGATACGCAGTATTTT.

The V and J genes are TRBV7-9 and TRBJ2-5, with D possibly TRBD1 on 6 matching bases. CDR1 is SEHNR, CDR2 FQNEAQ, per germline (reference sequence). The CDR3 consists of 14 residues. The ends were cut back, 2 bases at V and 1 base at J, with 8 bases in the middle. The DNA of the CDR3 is TGTGCCAGCAGCTTATGGGACACCCAAGAGACCCAGTACTTC. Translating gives CASSLWDTQETQYF. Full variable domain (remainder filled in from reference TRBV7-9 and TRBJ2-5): DTGVSQNPRHKITKRGQNVTFRCDPISEHNRLYWYRQTLGQGPEFLTYFQNEAQLEKSRLLSDRFSAERPKGSFSTLEIQRTEQGDSAMYLCASSLWDTQETQYFGPGTRLLVL.

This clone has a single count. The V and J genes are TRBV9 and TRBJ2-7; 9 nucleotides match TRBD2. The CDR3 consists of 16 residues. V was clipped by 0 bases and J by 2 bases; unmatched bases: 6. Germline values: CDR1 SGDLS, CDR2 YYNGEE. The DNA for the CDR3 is TGTGCCAGCAGCGTAGGAGGTAGCGGGAGACCCTACGAGCAGTACTTC. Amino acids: CASSVGGSGRPYEQYF.

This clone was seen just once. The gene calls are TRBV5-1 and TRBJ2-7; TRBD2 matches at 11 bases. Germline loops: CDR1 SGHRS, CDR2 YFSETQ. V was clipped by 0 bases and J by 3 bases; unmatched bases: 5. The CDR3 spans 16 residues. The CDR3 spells CASSLASSGGIYEQYF. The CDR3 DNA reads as TGCGCCAGCAGCTTGGCCTCTAGCGGGGGGATCTACGAGCAGTACTTC. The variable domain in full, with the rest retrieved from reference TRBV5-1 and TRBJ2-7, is KAGVTQTPRYLIKTRGQQVTLSCSPISGHRSVSWYQQTPGQGLQFLFEYFSETQRNKGNFPGRFSGRQFSNSRSEMNVSTLELGDSALYLCASSLASSGGIYEQYFGPGTRLTVT.

The CDR3 spells CASSLTANSPLHF. The CDR3 coding sequence is TGTGCCAGCAGCTTAACAGCAAATTCACCCCTCCACTTT. This chain connects TRBV7-9 to TRBJ1-6; no clear D gene. Per the germline V gene, CDR1 is SEHNR and CDR2 is FQNEAQ (reference sequence). This CDR3 comprises 13 residues. The V gene lost 2 bases and the J gene lost 7 bases, with 6 bases spanning the gap.

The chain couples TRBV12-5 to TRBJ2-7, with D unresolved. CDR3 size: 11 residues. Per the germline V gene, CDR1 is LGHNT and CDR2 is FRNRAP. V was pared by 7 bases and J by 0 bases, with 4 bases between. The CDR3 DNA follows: TGTGCTAGTGCCCTCTCCTACGAGCAGTACTTC. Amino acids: CASALSYEQYF.

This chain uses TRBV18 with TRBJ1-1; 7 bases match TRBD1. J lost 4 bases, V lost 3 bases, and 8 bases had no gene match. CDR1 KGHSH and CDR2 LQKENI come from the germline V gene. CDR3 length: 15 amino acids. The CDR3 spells CASSPIQGRSTEAFF. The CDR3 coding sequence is TGTGCCAGCTCACCGATACAGGGGAGGAGCACTGAAGCTTTCTTT. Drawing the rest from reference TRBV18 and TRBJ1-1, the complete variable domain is NAGVMQNPRHLVRRRGQEARLRCSPMKGHSHVYWYRQLPEEGLKFMVYLQKENIIDESGMPKERFSAEFPKEGPSILRIQQVVRGDSAAYFCASSPIQGRSTEAFFGQGTRLTVV.

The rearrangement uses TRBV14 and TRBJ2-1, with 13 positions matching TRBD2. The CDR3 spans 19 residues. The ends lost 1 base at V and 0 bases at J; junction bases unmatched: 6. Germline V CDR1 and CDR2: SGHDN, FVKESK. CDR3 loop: CASSQAGLAGWISYNEQFF. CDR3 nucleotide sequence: TGTGCCAGCAGCCAAGCGGGACTAGCGGGATGGATCTCCTACAATGAGCAGTTCTTC.

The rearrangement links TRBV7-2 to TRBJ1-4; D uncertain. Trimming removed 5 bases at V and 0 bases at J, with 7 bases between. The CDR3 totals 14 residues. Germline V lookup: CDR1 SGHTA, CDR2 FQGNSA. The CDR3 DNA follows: TGTGCCAGCAGCATATATGCAACTAATGAAAAACTGTTTTTT. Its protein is CASSIYATNEKLFF.

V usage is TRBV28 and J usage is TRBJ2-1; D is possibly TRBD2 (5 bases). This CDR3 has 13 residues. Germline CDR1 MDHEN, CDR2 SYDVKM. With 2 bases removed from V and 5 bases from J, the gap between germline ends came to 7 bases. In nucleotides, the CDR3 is TGTGCCAGCAGTTTAATGCGGGACAATGAGCAGTTCTTC. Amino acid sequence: CASSLMRDNEQFF. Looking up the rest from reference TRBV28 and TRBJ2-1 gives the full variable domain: DVKVTQSSRYLVKRTGEKVFLECVQDMDHENMFWYRQDPGLGLRLIYFSYDVKMKEKGDIPEGYSVSREKKERFSLILESASTNQTSMYLCASSLMRDNEQFFGPGTRLTVL.